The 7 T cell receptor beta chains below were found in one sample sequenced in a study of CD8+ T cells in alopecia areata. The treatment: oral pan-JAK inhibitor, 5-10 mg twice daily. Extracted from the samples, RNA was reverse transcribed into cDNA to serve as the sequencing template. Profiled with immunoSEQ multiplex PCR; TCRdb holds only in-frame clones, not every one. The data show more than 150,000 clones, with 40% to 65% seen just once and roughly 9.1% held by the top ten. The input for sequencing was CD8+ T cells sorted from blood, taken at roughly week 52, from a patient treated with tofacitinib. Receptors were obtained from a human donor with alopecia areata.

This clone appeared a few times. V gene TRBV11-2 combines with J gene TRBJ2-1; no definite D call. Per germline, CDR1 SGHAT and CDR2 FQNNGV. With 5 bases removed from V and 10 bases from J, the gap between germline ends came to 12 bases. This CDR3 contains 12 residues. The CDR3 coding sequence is TGTGCCAGCAGCCTCCTTGGTGGGGAGCAGTTCTTC. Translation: CASSLLGGEQFF.

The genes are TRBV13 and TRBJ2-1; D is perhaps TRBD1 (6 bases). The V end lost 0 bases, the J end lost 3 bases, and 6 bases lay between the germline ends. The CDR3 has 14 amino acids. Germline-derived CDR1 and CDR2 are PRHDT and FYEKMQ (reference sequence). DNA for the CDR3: TGTGCCAGCAGCTTAGGAGGGGGCTACAATGAGCAGTTCTTC. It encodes CASSLGGGYNEQFF. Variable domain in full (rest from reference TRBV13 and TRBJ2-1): AAGVIQSPRHLIKEKRETATLKCYPIPRHDTVYWYQQGPGQDPQFLISFYEKMQSDKGSIPDRFSAQQFSDYHSELNMSSLELGDSALYFCASSLGGGYNEQFFGPGTRLTVL.

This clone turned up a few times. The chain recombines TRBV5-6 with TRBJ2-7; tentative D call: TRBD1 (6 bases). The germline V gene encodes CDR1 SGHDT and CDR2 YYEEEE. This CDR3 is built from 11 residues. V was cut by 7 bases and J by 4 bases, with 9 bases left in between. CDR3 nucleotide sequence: TGTGCCAGCGGACAGCGTTACGAGCAGTACTTC. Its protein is CASGQRYEQYF.

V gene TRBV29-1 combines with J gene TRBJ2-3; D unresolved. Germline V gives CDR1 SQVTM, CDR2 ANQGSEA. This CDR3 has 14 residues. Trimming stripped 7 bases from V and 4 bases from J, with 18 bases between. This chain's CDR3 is CSGRIVEHADTQYF. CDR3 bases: TGCAGCGGACGGATTGTTGAACACGCAGATACGCAGTATTTT.

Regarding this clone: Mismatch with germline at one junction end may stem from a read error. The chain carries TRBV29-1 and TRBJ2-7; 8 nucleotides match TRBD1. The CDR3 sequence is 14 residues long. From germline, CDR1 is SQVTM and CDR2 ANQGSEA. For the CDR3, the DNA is TGCAGCGTCGAAGGGGGACAGGAAGCAACCGAGCAGTACTTC. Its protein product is CSVEGGQEATEQYF.

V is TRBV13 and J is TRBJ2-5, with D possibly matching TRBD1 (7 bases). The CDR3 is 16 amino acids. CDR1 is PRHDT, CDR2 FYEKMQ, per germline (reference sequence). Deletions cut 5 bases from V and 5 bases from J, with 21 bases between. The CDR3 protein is CASSLRQGGQTETQYF. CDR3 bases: TGTGCCAGCAGCCTAAGACAGGGAGGACAAACCGAGACCCAGTACTTC.

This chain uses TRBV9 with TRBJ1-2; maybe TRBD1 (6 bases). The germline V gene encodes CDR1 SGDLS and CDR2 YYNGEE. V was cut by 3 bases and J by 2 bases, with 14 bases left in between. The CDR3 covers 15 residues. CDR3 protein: CASSGYREGNYGYTF. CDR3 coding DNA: TGTGCCAGCAGCGGGTACAGGGAGGGGAACTATGGCTACACCTTC.